These T cell receptor beta chains were read from a single sample in a study of vaccination and CD4 T cells after COVID-19. Using its own MiXCR run on the PCR reads, TCRdb lists one record per CDR3 protein. The repertoire holds a few thousand distinct CDR3 sequences, with about two fifths as singletons. These receptors' antigens are unknown. The sample consisted of CD4+ T cells from blood, cultured in vitro. Every receptor here comes from a human donor who had recovered from COVID-19. Each CDR3 is given with its conserved first and last residue. A D gene is named only where the DNA matches it firmly. Size values are once, few and many counts, or a class for expanded clones, and some rows have none.

V gene	J gene	D gene	clone size	CDR3 DNA	CDR3 protein
TRBV20-1	TRBJ2-5	.	.	TGCAGTGCCCACGGAAACGAGGGTAGGGGAGCCCAGTACTTC	CSAHGNEGRGAQYF
TRBV7-2	TRBJ1-5	.	.	TGTGCCAGCAGCTACTACAGGGATCAGCCCCAGCATTTT	CASSYYRDQPQHF
TRBV7-2	TRBJ1-6	.	.	TGTGCCAGCAGCTGGACAGAAAATTCACCCCTCCACTTT	CASSWTENSPLHF
TRBV6-1	TRBJ1-1	.	few	TGTGCCGCGGGCAGGGCCACTGAAGCTTTCTTT	CAAGRATEAFF
TRBV20-1	TRBJ2-3	.	.	TGCAGTGCTGTCACAGATACGCAGTATTTT	CSAVTDTQYF
TRBV7-6	TRBJ1-1	.	.	TGTGCCAGCAGCTTGCAGTGGGGGACTGAAGCTTTCTTT	CASSLQWGTEAFF
TRBV20-1	TRBJ2-1	TRBD2	few	TGCAGTGCCGGACTAGGAGGCAATGAGCAGTTCTTC	CSAGLGGNEQFF
TRBV7-2	TRBJ2-7	.	few	TGTGCCAGCAGCTTAGGGGGGCAGGGGACCTACGAGCAGTACTTC	CASSLGGQGTYEQYF
TRBV2	TRBJ2-1	TRBD2	.	TGTGCCAGCAGGGCTAGCGGGGGGGTTGAGCAGTTCTTC	CASRASGGVEQFF
TRBV24-1	TRBJ2-7	.	few	TGTGCCACCAGTGGTTGTCAGGGATGCGAGCAGTACTTC	CATSGCQGCEQYF
TRBV20-1	TRBJ2-5	.	large	TGCAGTGCAAGGGCCCTACGGGGGACCCAGTACTTC	CSARALRGTQYF
TRBV27	TRBJ2-7	TRBD1	few	TGTGCCAGCAGTCCGCAGGGGGCAGCCTACGAGCAGTACTTC	CASSPQGAAYEQYF
TRBV6-1	TRBJ1-2	.	.	TGTGCCAGCAGGCAGCCTAACTATGGCTACACCTTC	CASRQPNYGYTF
TRBV20-1	TRBJ1-2	.	medium-sized	TGCAGTGCTAGTGCCGGGAGCTATGGCTACACCTTC	CSASAGSYGYTF
TRBV20-1	TRBJ1-5	.	medium-sized	TGCAGTGCTAGAGTAGCGGGGGCGGTTAGCAATCAGCCCCAGCATTTT	CSARVAGAVSNQPQHF
TRBV20-1	TRBJ2-1	.	.	TGCAGTGCTCCGTATGGGGGAGTGGAGCAGTTCTTC	CSAPYGGVEQFF
TRBV10-2	TRBJ1-1	.	.	TGCGCCTGTCGTCGGGGTCCAGGGACGTCATTGAACACTGAAGCTTTCTTT	CACRRGPGTSLNTEAFF
TRBV27	TRBJ1-2	TRBD1	few	TGTGCCAGCAGTCCGCGACCACAGGGGGGCTATGGCTACACCTTC	CASSPRPQGGYGYTF
TRBV7-2	TRBJ2-7	TRBD1	few	TGTGCCAGCAGCTTAGGGTCAGGGGGCTACGAGCAGTACTTC	CASSLGSGGYEQYF
TRBV28	TRBJ2-7	.	.	TGTGCCAGCTCCGTCGGACCCGCCTACGAGCAGTACTTC	CASSVGPAYEQYF
TRBV7-8	TRBJ1-6	TRBD1	once	TGTGCCAGCAGCTTAGGTCAGGGGGCGAATTCACCCCTCCACTTT	CASSLGQGANSPLHF
TRBV20-1	TRBJ1-5	.	few	TGCAGTGCTAGGGGGACTGGCAATCAGCCCCAGCATTTT	CSARGTGNQPQHF
TRBV20-1	TRBJ2-7	.	few	TGCAGTGTTCCAGGAGCGGACGAGCAGTACTTC	CSVPGADEQYF
TRBV7-9	TRBJ2-5	.	.	TGTGCCAGCAGCGCCCGGACAGCCGGGGAGACCCAGTACTTC	CASSARTAGETQYF
TRBV28	TRBJ1-5	.	.	TGTGCCAGCAGTTTATCTAGGAGGGGTCAGCCCCAGCATTTT	CASSLSRRGQPQHF
TRBV7-9	TRBJ1-2	.	.	TGTGCCAGCAGCTTAGCAGGGAGGGGGTACTATGGCTACACCTTC	CASSLAGRGYYGYTF
TRBV20-1	TRBJ2-7	.	medium-sized	TGCAGTGCTAGGTCGGGGTCCTACGAGCAGTACTTC	CSARSGSYEQYF
TRBV4-3	TRBJ2-5	.	.	TGCGCCAGCAGCCAAGATCCAGGTCGGGCCCAGTACTTC	CASSQDPGRAQYF
TRBV7-6	TRBJ2-5	.	few	TGTGCCAGCAGCCAGGGAGGCAGGGTGTGGGAGACCCAGTACTTC	CASSQGGRVWETQYF
TRBV10-1	TRBJ2-5	.	few	TGCGCCAGCACCCGAGGGGGTGGCGAGACCCAGTACTTC	CASTRGGGETQYF
TRBV7-2	TRBJ2-7	TRBD1	few	TGTGCCAGCAGCTTCGACAGGGGGGACTACGAGCAGTACTTC	CASSFDRGDYEQYF
TRBV28	TRBJ1-6	TRBD1	few	TGTGCCAGCAGTCTGACCGGGACAGGCCATCGGACCCTCCACTTT	CASSLTGTGHRTLHF
TRBV27	TRBJ2-5	.	few	TGTGCCAGCAGTTTATCGATAATGGGGGGGACCCAGTACTTC	CASSLSIMGGTQYF
TRBV28	TRBJ2-5	TRBD2	few	TGTGCCAGCAGCGGCCCGGGGGAGGGCGGGGTGACCCAGTACTTC	CASSGPGEGGVTQYF
TRBV5-8	TRBJ2-7	.	.	TGTGCCAGCAGCACGCGACATTCCTACGAGCAGTACTTC	CASSTRHSYEQYF
TRBV7-3	TRBJ1-2	TRBD1	.	TGTGCCAGCAGCCTGACAGGGAGGAATGGCTACACCTTC	CASSLTGRNGYTF
TRBV20-1	TRBJ2-7	TRBD2	large	TGCAGTGCTAGGGCGGGGGGCGAGCAGTACTTC	CSARAGGEQYF
TRBV7-2	TRBJ1-1	TRBD1	.	TGTGCCAGCAGCCCTGGACAGGGGAGGACTGAAGCTTTCTTT	CASSPGQGRTEAFF
TRBV7-9	TRBJ2-7	TRBD2	few	TGTGCCAGCAGCGCACTAGCGGGGGCGTGGTACGAGCAGTACTTC	CASSALAGAWYEQYF
TRBV7-8	TRBJ1-2	TRBD1	once	TGTGCCAGCAGCACGTCGACAGGGGGTTCCTATGGCTACACCTTC	CASSTSTGGSYGYTF
TRBV28	TRBJ2-5	.	.	TGTGCCAGCAGTTTAGTCAGTTTAGGGACCCAGTACTTC	CASSLVSLGTQYF
TRBV6-1	TRBJ1-2	.	.	TGTGCCAGCAGTGCCCCTGGGACCTACACCTTC	CASSAPGTYTF
TRBV7-9	TRBJ2-1	.	few	TGTGCCAGCAGCTTAGGGGGGGCATCCTACAATGAGCAGTTCTTC	CASSLGGASYNEQFF
TRBV7-9	TRBJ1-2	.	few	TGTGCCAGCAGCGAGGGGGTTAGCGGCTACACCTTC	CASSEGVSGYTF
TRBV20-1	TRBJ1-2	.	medium-sized	TGCAGTGCTAGAGTAACGACACTTGGCTACACCTTC	CSARVTTLGYTF
TRBV20-1	TRBJ2-7	.	few	TGCAGTGCTAGTGAGGGCACCACTGACGAGCAGTACTTC	CSASEGTTDEQYF
TRBV28	TRBJ1-6	.	.	TGTGCCAGCAGTCCAAATTCACCCCTCCACTTT	CASSPNSPLHF
TRBV7-6	TRBJ1-2	TRBD1	.	TGTGCCAGCAGCTTCCTAAGACAGGGGTCCGAGGGCTACACCTTC	CASSFLRQGSEGYTF
TRBV25-1	TRBJ1-2	.	.	TGTGCCAGCAGTGAATATGAGGGTACCTATGGCTACACCTTC	CASSEYEGTYGYTF
TRBV12-3/TRBV12-4	TRBJ1-4	.	few	TGTGCCAGCACCACGGACCGACTACTAAATGAAAAACTGTTTTTT	CASTTDRLLNEKLFF
TRBV28	TRBJ1-2	.	.	TGTGCCAGCACCCAGCCAGGGACGGCGATCTATGGCTACACCTTC	CASTQPGTAIYGYTF
TRBV20-1	TRBJ2-7	.	medium-sized	TGCAGTGCTAGTGTGGACCCTAGGGAGCAGTACTTC	CSASVDPREQYF